This TCR beta chain was sequenced during a study of neoadjuvant nivolumab and ipilimumab in lung cancer (dated by TCRdb to 2020 to 2022). With respect to the entire study: Nivolumab was administered intravenously at 3 mg/kg on days 1, 15 and 29, and in the combination arm ipilimumab 1 mg/kg was added on day 1 only. The primary trial endpoint was the major pathologic response (MPR) rate in the intention-to-treat population in each study arm. A total of just under 45 patients with operable NSCLC were treated in the trial, with approximately 23 randomized to nivolumab monotherapy and about 21 randomized to nivolumab plus ipilimumab. TCR repertoires in pretherapy (baseline) peripheral blood were compared with TCR repertoires in tumors resected at surgery after neoadjuvant immune checkpoint blockade. Seven patients had matched pretherapy and resected tumor pairs analyzed, with four treated with nivolumab and three with nivolumab plus ipilimumab.

Germline trimming amounts to 0 bases on V and 1 base on J, with 6 as the count of junction bases outside the gene matches. There are 16 amino acids in the CDR3, from cysteine to phenylalanine inclusive. The retained sequence is limited to the CDR3, 48 bases, with the frame set at the first base. From a lookup of the germline V gene, CDR1 and CDR2 are SGHRS and YFSETQ. Reading the label with the study, this specimen's time point is: at surgical resection after neoadjuvant nivolumab +/- ipilimumab. Samples came from the phase 2 randomized NEOSTAR trial, which tested neoadjuvant nivolumab or nivolumab plus ipilimumab followed by surgery in operable NSCLC. What the research found in general, with its limitations: TCR richness in pretherapy blood showed a positive correlation with richness in tumors resected after neoadjuvant therapy (Spearman R ≈ 0.8). A small number of samples was subjected to TCR sequencing. From pretherapy to surgery, tumor T-cell richness and clonality went up in three of three dual-therapy tumors, versus only two of four nivolumab-treated tumors. No significant correlation was found between TCR clonality and pathologic tumor regression, and only a single major-pathologic-response sample was available for the analysis of TCR clonality versus pathologic tumor regression. TCR richness and clonality were greater in resected tumors than in tumor-adjacent uninvolved lung, and increases were seen in more dual-therapy-treated tumors.

This clone came up once. Its target antigen remains unknown. It has no much larger one-base neighbor in the sample; base qualities were not kept. Library method: the immunoSEQ multiplex PCR assay. The paper's processing steps were these. Repertoires were summarized by richness and clonality, and significantly expanded and contracted clones were identified between pre- and post-therapy samples. Not all clones reach the TCRdb copy of this immuneACCESS table, which keeps in-frame sequences only. Checked studies attribute under half of the gap to unresolved V genes and leave the rest unexplained. V and J calls and clone size are given by that table; D and trimming were obtained from the DNA. The sample table records about 15,000 clones; nearly 70% of these occur just once. Jointly, the top ten make up under 30% of the sample.

The material was peripheral blood, obtained after neoadjuvant nivolumab, alone or with ipilimumab, at or shortly before surgery. The sequence is built from TRBV5-1 and TRBJ1-2; 7 junctional bases match TRBD1. The receptor comes from an adult with non-small cell lung cancer. The CDR3 reads CASSLGLRDSNYGYTF. The nucleotides are TGCGCCAGCAGCTTGGGACTCCGGGACAGTAACTATGGCTACACCTTC.